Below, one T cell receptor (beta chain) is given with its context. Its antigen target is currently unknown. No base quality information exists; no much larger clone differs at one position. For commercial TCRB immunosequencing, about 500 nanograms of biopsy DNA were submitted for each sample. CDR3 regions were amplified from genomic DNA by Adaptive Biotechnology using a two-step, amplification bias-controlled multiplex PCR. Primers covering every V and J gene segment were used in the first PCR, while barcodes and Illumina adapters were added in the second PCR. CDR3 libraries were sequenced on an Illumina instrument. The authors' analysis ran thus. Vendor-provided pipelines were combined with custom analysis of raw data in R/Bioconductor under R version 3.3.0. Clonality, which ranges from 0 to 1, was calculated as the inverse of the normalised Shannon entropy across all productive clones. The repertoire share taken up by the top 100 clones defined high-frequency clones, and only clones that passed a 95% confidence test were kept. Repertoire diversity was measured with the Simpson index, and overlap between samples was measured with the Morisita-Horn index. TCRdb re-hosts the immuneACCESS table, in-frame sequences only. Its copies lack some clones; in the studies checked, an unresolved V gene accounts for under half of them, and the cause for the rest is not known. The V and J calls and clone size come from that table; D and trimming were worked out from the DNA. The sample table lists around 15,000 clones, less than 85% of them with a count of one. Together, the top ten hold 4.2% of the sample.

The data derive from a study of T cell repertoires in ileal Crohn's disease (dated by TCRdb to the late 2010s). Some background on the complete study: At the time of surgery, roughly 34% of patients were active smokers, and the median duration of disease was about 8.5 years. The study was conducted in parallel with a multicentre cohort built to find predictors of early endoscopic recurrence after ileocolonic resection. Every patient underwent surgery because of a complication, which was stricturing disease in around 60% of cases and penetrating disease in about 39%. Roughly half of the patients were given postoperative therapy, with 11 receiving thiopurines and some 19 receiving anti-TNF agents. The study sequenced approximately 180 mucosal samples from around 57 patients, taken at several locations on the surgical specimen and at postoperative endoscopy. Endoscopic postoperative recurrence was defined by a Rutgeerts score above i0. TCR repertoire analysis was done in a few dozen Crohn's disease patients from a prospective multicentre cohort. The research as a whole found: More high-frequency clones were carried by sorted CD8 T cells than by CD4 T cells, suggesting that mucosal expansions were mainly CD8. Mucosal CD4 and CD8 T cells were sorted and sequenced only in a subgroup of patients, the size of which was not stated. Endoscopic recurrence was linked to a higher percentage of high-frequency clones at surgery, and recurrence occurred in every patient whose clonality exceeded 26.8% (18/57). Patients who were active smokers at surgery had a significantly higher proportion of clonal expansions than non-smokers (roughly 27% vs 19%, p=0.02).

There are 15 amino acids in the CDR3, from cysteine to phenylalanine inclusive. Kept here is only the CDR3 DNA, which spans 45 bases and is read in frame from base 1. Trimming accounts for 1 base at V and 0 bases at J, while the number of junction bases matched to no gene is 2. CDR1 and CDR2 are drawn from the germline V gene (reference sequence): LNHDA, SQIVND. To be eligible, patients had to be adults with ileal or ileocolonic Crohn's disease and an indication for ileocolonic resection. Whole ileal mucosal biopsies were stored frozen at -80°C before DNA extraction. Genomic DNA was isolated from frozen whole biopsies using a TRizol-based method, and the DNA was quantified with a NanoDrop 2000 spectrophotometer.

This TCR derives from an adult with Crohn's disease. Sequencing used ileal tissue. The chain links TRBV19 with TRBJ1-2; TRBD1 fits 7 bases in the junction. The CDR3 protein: CASSIAGGANYGYTF. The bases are TGTGCCAGTAGTATAGCAGGGGGAGCTAACTATGGCTACACCTTC.